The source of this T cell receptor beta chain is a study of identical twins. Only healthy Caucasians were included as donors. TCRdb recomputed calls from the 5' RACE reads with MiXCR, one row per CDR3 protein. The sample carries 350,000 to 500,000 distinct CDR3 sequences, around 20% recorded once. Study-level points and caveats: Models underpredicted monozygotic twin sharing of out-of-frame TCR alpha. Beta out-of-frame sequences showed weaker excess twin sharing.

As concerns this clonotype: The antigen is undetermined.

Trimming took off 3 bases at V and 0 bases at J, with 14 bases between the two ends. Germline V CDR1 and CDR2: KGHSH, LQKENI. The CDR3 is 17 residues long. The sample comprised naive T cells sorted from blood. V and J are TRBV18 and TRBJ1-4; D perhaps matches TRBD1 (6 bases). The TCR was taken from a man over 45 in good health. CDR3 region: CASSPRGGLATNEKLFF. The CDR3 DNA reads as TGTGCCAGCTCACCTAGGGGGGGCCTTGCAACTAATGAAAAACTGTTTTTT.